Below, 5 T cell receptor beta chains from the same sample are listed, as sequenced in a study of blood T cell repertoires in COVID-19. The method was immunoSEQ multiplex PCR; TCRdb's version includes in-frame clones alone and lacks a portion of them. The sample shows tens of thousands of clones, approximately 81% of them seen only once. Material for sequencing was peripheral blood. The receptors shown here come from a man in his 60s in a cohort sampled during active COVID-19.

The chain couples TRBV28 to TRBJ1-3, with D perhaps TRBD1 (6 bases). There are 14 residues in the CDR3. Germline loops: CDR1 MDHEN, CDR2 SYDVKM. Trimming pared 4 bases from V and 1 base from J, leaving 8 bases between. CDR3 amino acids: CASSSTGSGNTIYF. The CDR3 region has the DNA TGTGCCAGCAGTTCGACAGGATCTGGAAACACCATATATTTT.

The rearrangement joins TRBV18 to TRBJ2-7; TRBD1 agrees at 7 bases. This CDR3 spans 16 amino acids. The ends lost 6 bases at V and 0 bases at J; junction bases unmatched: 11. Germline values: CDR1 KGHSH, CDR2 LQKENI. CDR3 sequence: CASSGTQGFSSYEQYF. CDR3 nucleotide sequence: TGTGCCAGCTCGGGGACACAGGGGTTTAGCTCCTACGAGCAGTACTTC.

The rearrangement uses TRBV27 and TRBJ2-6; TRBD2 might be the D (6 bases). Germline CDR1 reads MNHEY; CDR2 reads SMNVEV (reference sequence). There are 14 residues in the CDR3. V lost 8 bases and J lost 4, with 12 bases in between. CDR3 in DNA: TGTGCCAGCTGGGCGGCGGGAGGGGCCAACGTCCTGACTTTC. It translates to CASWAAGGANVLTF.

This clone was detected only a few times. V usage is TRBV4-2 and J usage is TRBJ2-2; D is possibly TRBD2 (6 bases). Per the germline V gene, CDR1 is LGHNA and CDR2 is YNFKEQ. V was trimmed by 1 base and J by 6 bases, leaving 9 bases between them. The CDR3 sequence is 14 residues long. The chain's CDR3 is CASSQGRLAGELFF. The CDR3 DNA reads as TGTGCCAGCAGCCAAGGGCGACTAGCCGGGGAGCTGTTTTTT.

The rearrangement uses TRBV27 and TRBJ2-3, with 13 nucleotides matching TRBD2. The J segment lost 4 bases and the V segment lost 3 bases, leaving 22 bases of the junction unmatched. Germline V gene lookup returns CDR1 MNHEY and CDR2 SMNVEV (reference sequence). The CDR3 has 22 residues. Here the CDR3 reads CASSLYAPVGLAGPRSPDTQYF. Written as DNA, the CDR3 is TGTGCCAGCAGTTTGTACGCCCCCGTGGGACTAGCGGGACCAAGGAGCCCAGATACGCAGTATTTT.